This T cell receptor beta chain appears in the sequencing data of a study of T-cell reconstitution after alpha-beta-depleted transplantation in children. CDR1 is LGHNT and CDR2 is FRNRAP in the germline V gene. The CDR3 spans 15 residues. The V gene end was trimmed by 0 bases and the J gene end by 2 bases; junction bases not matched to a gene: 2. As it was prepared, the TCRbeta library received unique molecular identifiers. Each CDR3 protein is one row after TCRdb ran MiXCR on the PCR reads. This sample has around 680,000 distinct CDR3 sequences, with approximately 17% found just once. A few counts support this clonotype.

The TCR comes from a human donor who donated a stem cell graft to a child with acute myeloid leukemia. This rearrangement joins TRBV12-5 to TRBJ2-5; 8 bases match TRBD1. Sequenced material: PBMCs from the stem cell graft donor, taken from the stem cell graft. CDR3 coding DNA: TGTGCTAGTGGTTTGGTAACAGGGGGGCAAGAGACCCAGTACTTC. It is translated as CASGLVTGGQETQYF.